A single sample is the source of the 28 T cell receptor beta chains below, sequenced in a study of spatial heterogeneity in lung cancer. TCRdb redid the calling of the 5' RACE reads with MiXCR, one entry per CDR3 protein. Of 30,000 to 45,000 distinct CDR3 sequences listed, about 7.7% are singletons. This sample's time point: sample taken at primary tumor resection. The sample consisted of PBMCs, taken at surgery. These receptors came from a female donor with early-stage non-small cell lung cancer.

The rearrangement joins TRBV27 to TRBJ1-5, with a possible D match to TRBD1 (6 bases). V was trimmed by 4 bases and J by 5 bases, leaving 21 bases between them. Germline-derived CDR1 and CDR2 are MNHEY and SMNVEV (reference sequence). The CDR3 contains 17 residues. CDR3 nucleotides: TGTGCCAGCAGTTCCCTCGGTGGGGGGCAGGGGCATCAGCCCCAGCATTTT. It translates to CASSSLGGGQGHQPQHF.

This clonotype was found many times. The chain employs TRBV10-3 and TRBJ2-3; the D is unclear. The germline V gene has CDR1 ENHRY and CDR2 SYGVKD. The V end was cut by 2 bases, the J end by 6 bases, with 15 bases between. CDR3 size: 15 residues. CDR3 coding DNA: TGTGCCATCAGTGAGCCTTCGGGCACACTTGATACGCAGTATTTT. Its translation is CAISEPSGTLDTQYF.

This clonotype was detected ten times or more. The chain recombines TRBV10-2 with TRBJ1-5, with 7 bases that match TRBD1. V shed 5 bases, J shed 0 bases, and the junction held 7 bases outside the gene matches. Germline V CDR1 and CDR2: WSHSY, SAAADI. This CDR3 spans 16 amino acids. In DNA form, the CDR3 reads TGCGCCAGCAGTCCGCGACAGGGCTATAGCAATCAGCCCCAGCATTTT. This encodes CASSPRQGYSNQPQHF.

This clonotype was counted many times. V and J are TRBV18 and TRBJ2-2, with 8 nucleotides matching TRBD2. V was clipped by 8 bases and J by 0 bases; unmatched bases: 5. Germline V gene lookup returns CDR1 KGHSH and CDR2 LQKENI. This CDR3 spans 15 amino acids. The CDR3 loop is CASRRAGANTGELFF. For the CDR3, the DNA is TGTGCCAGCCGTCGAGCGGGGGCGAACACCGGGGAGCTGTTTTTT. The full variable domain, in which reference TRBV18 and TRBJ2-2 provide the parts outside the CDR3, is NAGVMQNPRHLVRRRGQEARLRCSPMKGHSHVYWYRQLPEEGLKFMVYLQKENIIDESGMPKERFSAEFPKEGPSILRIQQVVRGDSAAYFCASRRAGANTGELFFGEGSRLTVL.

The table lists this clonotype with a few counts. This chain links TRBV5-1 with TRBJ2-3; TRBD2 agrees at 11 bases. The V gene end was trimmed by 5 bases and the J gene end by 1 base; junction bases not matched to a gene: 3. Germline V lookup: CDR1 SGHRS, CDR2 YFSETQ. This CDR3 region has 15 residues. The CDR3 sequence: CASRLLAGGTDTQYF. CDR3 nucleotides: TGCGCCAGCAGGCTACTAGCGGGGGGCACAGATACGCAGTATTTT.

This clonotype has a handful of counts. This CDR3 reads CASSYPYPALGQYF. CDR3 nucleotides: TGTGCCAGCAGTTACCCATACCCGGCTCTGGGGCAGTATTTT. This chain connects TRBV6-2 or TRBV6-3 to TRBJ2-3; D gene uncertain. V was pared by 2 bases and J by 11 bases, with 17 bases between. The CDR3 loop spans 14 amino acids. Germline loops: CDR1 MNHEY, CDR2 SVGEGT.

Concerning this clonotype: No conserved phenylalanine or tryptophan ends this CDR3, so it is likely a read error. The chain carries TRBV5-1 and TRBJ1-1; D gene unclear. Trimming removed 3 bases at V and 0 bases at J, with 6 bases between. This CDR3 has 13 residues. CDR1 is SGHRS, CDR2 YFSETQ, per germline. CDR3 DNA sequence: TGCGCCAGCAGCTCGACCGTGAACACTGAAGCTTTCTCT. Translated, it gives CASSSTVNTEAFS.

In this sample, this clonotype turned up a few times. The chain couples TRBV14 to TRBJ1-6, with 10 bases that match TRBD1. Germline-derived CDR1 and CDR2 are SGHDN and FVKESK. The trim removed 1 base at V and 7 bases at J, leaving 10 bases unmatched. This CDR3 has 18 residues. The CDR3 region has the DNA TGTGCCAGCAGCCAAGGGCCGGGACAGGGGATTCGGAATTCACCCCTCCACTTT. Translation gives CASSQGPGQGIRNSPLHF.

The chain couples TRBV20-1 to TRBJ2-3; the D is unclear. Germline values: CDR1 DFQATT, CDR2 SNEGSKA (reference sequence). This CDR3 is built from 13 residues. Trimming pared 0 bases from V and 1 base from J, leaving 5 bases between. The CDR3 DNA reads TGCAGTGCTAGAGACTACGGCACAGATACGCAGTATTTT. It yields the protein CSARDYGTDTQYF.

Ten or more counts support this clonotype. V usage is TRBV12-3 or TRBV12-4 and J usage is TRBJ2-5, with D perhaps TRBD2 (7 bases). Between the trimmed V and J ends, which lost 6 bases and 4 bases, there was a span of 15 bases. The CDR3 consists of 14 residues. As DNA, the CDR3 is TGTGCCAGCAGATCCCTGAGGGGGGGAGAGACCCAGTACTTC. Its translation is CASRSLRGGETQYF.

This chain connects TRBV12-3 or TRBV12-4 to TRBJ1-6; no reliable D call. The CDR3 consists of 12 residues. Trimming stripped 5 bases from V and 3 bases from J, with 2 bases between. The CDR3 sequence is CASSLYNSPLHF. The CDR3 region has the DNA TGTGCCAGCAGTCTCTATAATTCACCCCTCCACTTT.

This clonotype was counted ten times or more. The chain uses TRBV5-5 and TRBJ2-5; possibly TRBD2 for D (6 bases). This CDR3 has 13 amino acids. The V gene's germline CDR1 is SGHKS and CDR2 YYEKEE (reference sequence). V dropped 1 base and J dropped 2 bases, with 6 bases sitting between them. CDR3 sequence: CASSLLAQETQYF. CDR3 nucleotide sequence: TGTGCCAGCAGCTTGCTAGCGCAAGAGACCCAGTACTTC.

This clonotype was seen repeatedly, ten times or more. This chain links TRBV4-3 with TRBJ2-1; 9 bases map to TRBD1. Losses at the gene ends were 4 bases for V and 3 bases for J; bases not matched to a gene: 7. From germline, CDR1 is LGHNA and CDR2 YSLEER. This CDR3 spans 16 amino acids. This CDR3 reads CASSRDRDRDYNEQFF. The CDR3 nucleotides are TGCGCCAGCAGCCGAGACCGGGACAGGGACTACAATGAGCAGTTCTTC.

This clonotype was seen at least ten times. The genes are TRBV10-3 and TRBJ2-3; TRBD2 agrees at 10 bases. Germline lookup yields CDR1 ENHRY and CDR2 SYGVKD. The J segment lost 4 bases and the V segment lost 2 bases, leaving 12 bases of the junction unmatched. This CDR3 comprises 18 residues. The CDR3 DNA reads TGTGCCATCAGTGAGACATTCCAGGAGCGGGGGGGTTCAGATACGCAGTATTTT. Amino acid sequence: CAISETFQERGGSDTQYF.

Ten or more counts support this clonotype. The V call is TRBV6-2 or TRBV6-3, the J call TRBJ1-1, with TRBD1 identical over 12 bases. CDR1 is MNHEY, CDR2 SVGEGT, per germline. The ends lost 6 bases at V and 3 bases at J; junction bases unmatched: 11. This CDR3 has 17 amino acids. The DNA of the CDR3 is TGTGCCAGCAGCCGGAACCGGGACAGGGGGCAGGACACTGAAGCTTTCTTT. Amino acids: CASSRNRDRGQDTEAFF.

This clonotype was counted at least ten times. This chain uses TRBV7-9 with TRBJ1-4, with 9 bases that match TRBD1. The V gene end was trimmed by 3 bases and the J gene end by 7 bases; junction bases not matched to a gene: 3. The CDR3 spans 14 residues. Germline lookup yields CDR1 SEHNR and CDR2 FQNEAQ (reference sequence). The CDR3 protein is CASSFRTGAEKLFF. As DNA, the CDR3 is TGTGCCAGCAGCTTTCGGACAGGGGCTGAAAAACTGTTTTTT.

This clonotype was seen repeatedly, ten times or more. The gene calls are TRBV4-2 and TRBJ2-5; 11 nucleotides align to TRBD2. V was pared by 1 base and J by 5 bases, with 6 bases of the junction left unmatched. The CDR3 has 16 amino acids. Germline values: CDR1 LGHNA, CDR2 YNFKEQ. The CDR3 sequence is CASSQGNSGGAETQYF. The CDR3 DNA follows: TGTGCCAGCAGCCAAGGGAATAGCGGGGGGGCGGAGACCCAGTACTTC.

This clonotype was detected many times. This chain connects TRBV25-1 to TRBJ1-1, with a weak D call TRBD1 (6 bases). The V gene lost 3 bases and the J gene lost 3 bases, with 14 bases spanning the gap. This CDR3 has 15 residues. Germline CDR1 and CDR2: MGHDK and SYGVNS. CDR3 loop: CASSDSGALDTEAFF. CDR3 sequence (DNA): TGTGCCAGCAGTGATTCAGGGGCCCTGGACACTGAAGCTTTCTTT.

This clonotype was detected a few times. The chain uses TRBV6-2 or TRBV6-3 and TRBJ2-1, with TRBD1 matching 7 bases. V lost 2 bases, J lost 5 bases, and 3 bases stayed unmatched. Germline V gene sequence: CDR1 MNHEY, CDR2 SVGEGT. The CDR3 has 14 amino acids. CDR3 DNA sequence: TGTGCCAGCAGTTACAGGGGGCAGGACAATGAGCAGTTCTTC. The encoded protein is CASSYRGQDNEQFF.

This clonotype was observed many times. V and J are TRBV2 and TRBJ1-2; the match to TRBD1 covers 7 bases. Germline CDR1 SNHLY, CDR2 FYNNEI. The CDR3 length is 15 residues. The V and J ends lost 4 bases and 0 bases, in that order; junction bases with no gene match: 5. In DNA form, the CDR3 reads TGTGCCAGCAGTGGTAACAGGGGACCTAACTATGGCTACACCTTC. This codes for CASSGNRGPNYGYTF.

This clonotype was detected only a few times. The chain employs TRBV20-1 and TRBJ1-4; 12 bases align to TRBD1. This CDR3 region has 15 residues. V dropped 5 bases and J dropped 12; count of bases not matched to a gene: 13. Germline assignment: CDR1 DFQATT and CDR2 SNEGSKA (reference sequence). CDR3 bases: TGCAGTGCTGACGACCGGGACAGGGGGCTTGGAGAACTGTTTTTT. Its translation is CSADDRDRGLGELFF.

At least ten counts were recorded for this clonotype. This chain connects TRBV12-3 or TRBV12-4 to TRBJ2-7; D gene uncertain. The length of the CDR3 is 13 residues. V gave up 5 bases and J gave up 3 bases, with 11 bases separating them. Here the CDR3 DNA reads TGTGCCAGCAGTCCCCAACGGTTCTACGAGCAGTACTTC. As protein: CASSPQRFYEQYF.

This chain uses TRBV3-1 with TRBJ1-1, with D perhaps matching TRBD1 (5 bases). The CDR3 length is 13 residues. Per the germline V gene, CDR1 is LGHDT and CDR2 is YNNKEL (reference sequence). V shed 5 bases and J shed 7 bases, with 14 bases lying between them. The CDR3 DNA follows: TGTGCCAGCAGCGACAGCCTTATCTTTGAAGCTTTCTTT. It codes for CASSDSLIFEAFF. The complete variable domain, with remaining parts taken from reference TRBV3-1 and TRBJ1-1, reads DTAVSQTPKYLVTQMGNDKSIKCEQNLGHDTMYWYKQDSKKFLKIMFSYNNKELIINETVPNRFSPKSPDKAHLNLHINSLELGDSAVYFCASSDSLIFEAFFGQGTRLTVV.

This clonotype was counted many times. In DNA form, the CDR3 reads TGTGCCAGCAGTTCGGGAGCGGAGGATGAGCAGTTCTTC. This gives the protein CASSSGAEDEQFF. This chain connects TRBV28 to TRBJ2-1; a weak D match, TRBD2 (6 bases). CDR1 and CDR2 (germline): MDHEN, SYDVKM. Trimming took 4 bases from V and 8 from J, leaving 12 bases between them. The CDR3 has 13 residues.

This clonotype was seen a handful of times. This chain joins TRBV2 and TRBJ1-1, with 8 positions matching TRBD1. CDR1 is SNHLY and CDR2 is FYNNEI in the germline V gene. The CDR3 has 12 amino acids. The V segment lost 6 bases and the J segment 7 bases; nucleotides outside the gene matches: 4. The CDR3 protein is CASRTGQGEAFF. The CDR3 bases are TGTGCCAGCAGAACCGGACAGGGTGAAGCTTTCTTT. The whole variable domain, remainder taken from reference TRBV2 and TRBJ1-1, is EPEVTQTPSHQVTQMGQEVILRCVPISNHLYFYWYRQILGQKVEFLVSFYNNEISEKSEIFDDQFSVERPDGSNFTLKIRSTKLEDSAMYFCASRTGQGEAFFGQGTRLTVV.

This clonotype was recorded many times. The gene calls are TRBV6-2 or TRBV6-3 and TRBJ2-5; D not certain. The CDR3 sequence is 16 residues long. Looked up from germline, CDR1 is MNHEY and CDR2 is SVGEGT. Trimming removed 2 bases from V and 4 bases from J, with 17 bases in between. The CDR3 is CASSYQPDARGETQYF. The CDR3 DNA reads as TGTGCCAGCAGTTACCAGCCGGACGCCCGAGGAGAGACCCAGTACTTC.

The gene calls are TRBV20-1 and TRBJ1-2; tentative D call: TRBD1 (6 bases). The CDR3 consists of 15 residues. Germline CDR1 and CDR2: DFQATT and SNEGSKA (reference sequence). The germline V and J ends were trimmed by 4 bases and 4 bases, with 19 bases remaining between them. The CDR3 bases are TGCAGTGCTATCCCGAGGGGGAGTTTTGGCTATGGCTACACCTTC. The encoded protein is CSAIPRGSFGYGYTF.

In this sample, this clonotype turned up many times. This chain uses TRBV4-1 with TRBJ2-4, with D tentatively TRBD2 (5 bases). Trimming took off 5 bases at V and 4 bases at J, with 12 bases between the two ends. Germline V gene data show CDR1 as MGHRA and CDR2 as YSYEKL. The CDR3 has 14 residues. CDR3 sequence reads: CASSTADLKNIQYF. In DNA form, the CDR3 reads TGCGCCAGCAGCACCGCGGACTTAAAAAACATTCAGTACTTC.